This TCR beta chain stems from a study of cytomegalovirus exposure and HLA in healthy donors. The wider study: From around 180 million T cells, an earlier analysis saw approximately 120 million unique TCR beta sequences. The study, taken as a whole, reports: In a later analysis, HLA-associated beta chains showed higher expansion and lower generation probabilities than comparable chains. A missense DCLRE1C variant was associated with V- and J-gene trimming of TCR beta chains in a later analysis, and an independent cohort replicated the association.

The CDR3 runs to 16 residues. Trimming cost V 5 bases and J 4 bases; bases outside gene matches: 12. Germline V gene lookup returns CDR1 LNHDA and CDR2 SQIVND (reference sequence). To note about this clone: Its target is not known.

A multiplex PCR was run with 60 Vbeta primers and 13 Jbeta primers. TCRdb's copy holds only in-frame clones and misses some; the assay was immunoSEQ multiplex PCR. The sample has about 120,000 clones, roughly 70% seen once. The origin of this receptor is a woman aged 40 to 55 in good health and CMV-seronegative. Input material: PBMCs. The gene calls are TRBV19 and TRBJ1-2, with 8 positions matching TRBD1. CDR3 sequence: CASSSGRSTGGYGYTF. The DNA for the CDR3 is TGTGCCAGTAGTTCGGGCCGGAGTACAGGGGGCTATGGCTACACCTTC.